This record concerns one T cell receptor beta chain sequence. Its antigen is unknown. Within one base of it there is no much larger clone, and no base qualities were kept. The data are from a study of blood T cell repertoires in COVID-19 (dated by TCRdb to the early 2020s). At the level of the whole study: The collaborator samples originated in the United States, Italy and Spain and spanned the acute and convalescent phases of COVID-19. The material from the prospective study consisted of cDNA or gDNA derived from T cells, B-cell-depleted T cells, or PBMCs. Subjects who had been exposed to COVID-19, were actively infected with it, or had recovered from it provided the deeply sampled blood TCRbeta repertoires that made up the dataset. A freely available public database, intended as a resource for researchers studying the immune response to SARS-CoV-2, is where the repertoires were released. Samples came from the ongoing ImmuneRACE study (first 160 participants) plus 1,254 subjects from 6 global collaborators. Sample metadata almost always included a de-identified subject ID, COVID-19 status, age in years and sex. HLA class I and class II types, where available, came from metadata supplied by the sample provider rather than from assay-based typing.

Inclusive of the bounding cysteine and phenylalanine, the CDR3 is 13 residues long. Only the CDR3 part of the read is kept: 39 bases, read in frame from the first base. From a lookup of the germline V gene, CDR1 and CDR2 are SGHRS and YFSETQ. V and J are truncated by 6 bases and 2 bases respectively, leaving an intervening sequence of 10 bases. TCRbeta CDR3 regions were amplified from genomic DNA using the immunoSEQ Assay, a bias-controlled multiplex PCR. The study's own analysis went as follows. The number of nucleated cells in each sample was estimated by amplification of reference gene primers within the assay. To quantify the absolute abundance of each unique TCRbeta CDR3 rearrangement, sequence reads were collapsed and filtered. For each sample, productive Simpson clonality was calculated by taking the square root of Simpson's diversity index across productive rearrangements. Drawn from immuneACCESS, this table holds only the in-frame rearrangements with V and J called that TCRdb kept. Clones are partly lost; checked studies trace under half to an unresolved V gene and leave the rest unexplained. Clone size and V and J calls were adopted from that table, with D and trimming inferred from the DNA. Counted in this sample were 85,000 to 100,000 clones; about nine tenths of them appeared once. Around a quarter of the sample rests with the top ten.

Here is what the overall study found, with its caveats: The quantity of clinical and demographic metadata differed by source and by participant and was supplied without curation.

Whole blood was collected in K2EDTA tubes by collaborating institutions according to the institutions' own protocols. For TCRbeta analysis, collaborators shipped samples as frozen whole blood, isolated PBMCs, or DNA extracted from either of those sample types. The TCR was taken from a man aged 50 or older with active or convalescent COVID-19. The sequenced sample was peripheral blood. Recombination joined TRBV5-1 with TRBJ2-3, with a tentative D gene TRBD2 over 5 matching bases. The nucleotides read TGCGCCAGCATCGGACTTCACACAGATACGCAGTATTTT. This is translated as CASIGLHTDTQYF.